This T cell receptor (beta chain) was profiled in a study of beta chain features in type 1 diabetes. Overall study findings and caveats: The naive, central memory and Treg TCRB repertoires looked more alike in patients than they did in healthy donors.

Isolated RNA was reverse transcribed in full, so expressed TCRB transcripts were sequenced. Clones were sequenced by immunoSEQ multiplex PCR, and TCRdb holds only the in-frame ones, with some missing. The sample yields about 260,000 clones, about 63% seen once. A few counts support this clone. No antigen is known for it. The CDR3 sequence is 12 residues long. Germline V CDR1 and CDR2: SQVTM, ANQGSEA. V was cut by 4 bases and J by 1 base, with 7 bases left in between. V gene TRBV29-1 combines with J gene TRBJ2-5; D remains unclear. The sequenced sample consisted of naive CD4+ T cells from blood. The source of this sequence is a man under 40 in good health. Written as DNA, the CDR3 is TGCAGCGTTGCGGCAGTCCAAGAGACCCAGTACTTC. This translates into CSVAAVQETQYF. The full variable domain, completed using reference TRBV29-1 and TRBJ2-5, is SAVISQKPSRDICQRGTSLTIQCQVDSQVTMMFWYRQQPGQSLTLIATANQGSEATYESGFVIDKFPISRPNLTFSTLTVSNMSPEDSSIYLCSVAAVQETQYFGPGTRLLVL.